In this sample, the clone carrying this T cell receptor (beta chain) turned up a few times. Its antigen remains unidentified. A second PCR, run for roughly 7 to 12 cycles, used a sample-barcoded 5' primer plus a J-beta primer mix. TCRdb reprocessed the 5' RACE reads via MiXCR and lists one record per CDR3 protein. Here the sample spans fewer than 1,200,000 distinct CDR3 sequences, around 25% being singletons. Each sample yielded at least 5 micrograms of PBMC total RNA. The CDR3 is made up of 12 amino acids. CDR1 SEHNR and CDR2 FQNEAQ come from the germline V gene (reference sequence). Trimming pared 5 bases from V and 6 bases from J, leaving 8 bases between. This sample is part of a study of blood T cells in healthy people across ages. Study-wide findings and caveats: It was not known whether donors were CMV positive (a possible confounder of expanded clonotype changes). The recorded TCR beta diversity per million T cells decreased in a roughly linear manner with age.

These data were also filed under a second study, of T cells of mothers and their children. According to that study: In each mother, TCR beta CDR3 reads exceeded 8 million; in each child, they numbered 2.5 million to 3.5 million.

This TCR was sampled from a girl between 2 and 10 years old in good health. Sequenced material: blood. This chain uses TRBV7-9 with TRBJ2-1, with D uncertain. CDR3 bases: TGTGCCAGCAGCCAGAACGCCAATGAGCAGTTCTTC. The encoded protein is CASSQNANEQFF.